The rows below give T cell receptor beta chains drawn from one sample of a study of blood T cell repertoires in COVID-19. Sequencing was performed with immunoSEQ multiplex PCR; in TCRdb, only in-frame clones are kept and a portion is missing. The sample yields roughly 220,000 clones, around four fifths seen once. Sequenced input: peripheral blood. The receptors shown here come from an elderly woman with COVID-19, enrolled during active disease. The CDR3 runs from the conserved cysteine through the conserved F or W. A D gene is named only where the DNA matches it firmly. Clone size appears in some rows only: once, few, many, or a class for an expanded clone.

clone size	V gene	D gene	J gene	CDR3 DNA	CDR3 protein
-	TRBV10-1	TRBD2	TRBJ2-1	TGCGCCAGCAGCCCAACGGGAGGGGACAATGAGCAGTTCTTC	CASSPTGGDNEQFF
-	TRBV3-1/TRBV3-2	-	TRBJ2-1	TGTGCCAGCAGCCTACGGGACTCCGGGGATGAGCAGTTCTTC	CASSLRDSGDEQFF
few	TRBV5-1	-	TRBJ1-1	TGCGCCAGCAGGGGTGGGAGGGGAAACACTGAAGCTTTCTTT	CASRGGRGNTEAFF
few	TRBV29-1	-	TRBJ2-5	TGCAGCGTTGAACTAGCAGGAAGGGAGACCCAGTACTTC	CSVELAGRETQYF
-	TRBV21-1	-	TRBJ2-7	TGTGCCAGCAGTTCCGGGACAGGTCCCTACGAGCAGTACTTC	CASSSGTGPYEQYF
once	TRBV18	-	TRBJ2-7	TGTGCCAGCTCACCGATTAGGTTAGAGGCCGCCTACGAGCAGTACTTC	CASSPIRLEAAYEQYF
-	TRBV4-1	-	TRBJ2-2	TGCGCCAGCAGCCAAGTGGGTTCGGGGTCCGGGGAGCTGTTTTTT	CASSQVGSGSGELFF
-	TRBV27	-	TRBJ2-5	TGTGCCAGCAGTATGGGGCGGGATAGGGAGACCCAGTACTTC	CASSMGRDRETQYF
-	TRBV7-9	TRBD2	TRBJ2-3	TGTGCCAGCAGCGCCGTGTTCATTGCGGGGGCAGATACGCAGTATTTT	CASSAVFIAGADTQYF
-	TRBV7-9	-	TRBJ2-2	TGTGCCAGCACTCCCGGAGGGACGAACACCGGGGAGCTGTTTTTT	CASTPGGTNTGELFF
-	TRBV2	TRBD2	TRBJ2-7	TGTGCCAGCAGTGCGGGACTAGCGACGACCTACGAGCAGTACTTC	CASSAGLATTYEQYF
-	TRBV19	-	TRBJ2-7	TGTGCCAGTAGTATATCTCGGGGAGTGGGAGAGCAGTACTTC	CASSISRGVGEQYF
-	TRBV6-5	-	TRBJ1-1	TGCCTCACCGGGGGTCACACTGAAGCTTTCTTT	CLTGGHTEAFF
-	TRBV9	-	TRBJ1-2	TGTGCCAGCAGCGTCGACAGGTCGGACTATGGCTACACCTTC	CASSVDRSDYGYTF
-	TRBV25-1	-	TRBJ1-1	TGTGCCAGCAGTGGCGCGCGTGCCCCCCTCCCAGCTTTCTTT	CASSGARAPLPAFF
few	TRBV4-2	TRBD1	TRBJ1-3	TGTGCCAGCAGCCAATACAGGGGAGGAAACACCATATATTTT	CASSQYRGGNTIYF
-	TRBV2	-	TRBJ1-1	TGTGCCAGCAGTGACCAGGGCTCGAACACTGAAGCTTTCTTT	CASSDQGSNTEAFF
-	TRBV5-1	TRBD1	TRBJ2-7	TGCGCCAGCAGCGTCGGACAGGGGGGCTACGAGCAGTACTTC	CASSVGQGGYEQYF
-	TRBV27	-	TRBJ1-5	TGTGCCAGCAGTCGAGTGGGCCAGCCCCAGCATTTT	CASSRVGQPQHF
-	TRBV29-1	TRBD1	TRBJ1-4	TGCAGCGTCAGGACAGGGGAAAAACTGTTTTTT	CSVRTGEKLFF
-	TRBV27	TRBD2	TRBJ2-1	TGTGCCAGCAGACCCTGGACTAGCGGGAGAAGTAGTGAGCAGTTCTTC	CASRPWTSGRSSEQFF
-	TRBV30	-	TRBJ1-2	TGTGCCTGGAATTGGTTGGCCTATGGCTACACCTTC	CAWNWLAYGYTF
-	TRBV4-2	TRBD1	TRBJ1-1	TGTGCCAGCAGCCCCGGACAGGGCGACCGTACTGAAGCTTTCTTT	CASSPGQGDRTEAFF
-	TRBV5-4	TRBD1	TRBJ1-1	TGTGCCAGCACCGGACAGGTAGGAACTGAAGCTTTCTTT	CASTGQVGTEAFF
-	TRBV30	-	TRBJ1-1	TGTGCCTGGAGTGGGCAGGCAGGCTCTGAAGCTTTCTTT	CAWSGQAGSEAFF
-	TRBV19	TRBD1	TRBJ1-2	TGTGCCAGTAACCTGATGGGGACAGGGGGAGATGGCTACACCTTC	CASNLMGTGGDGYTF
few	TRBV29-1	-	TRBJ2-2	TGCAGCGTTATGACACCACGGAACACCGGGGAGCTGTTTTTT	CSVMTPRNTGELFF
-	TRBV15	-	TRBJ2-7	TGTGCCACCAGCAGAATTCGACGGGAGTTCTACGAGCAGTACTTC	CATSRIRREFYEQYF
-	TRBV10-3	TRBD1	TRBJ2-1	TGTGCCATCAGGTACCAACAGGGGAAGGAGCAGTTCTTC	CAIRYQQGKEQFF
-	TRBV2	TRBD1	TRBJ1-4	TGTGCCAGCTCCTATACCGGGACAGGGGAAAAACTGTTTTTT	CASSYTGTGEKLFF
-	TRBV29-1	-	TRBJ1-2	TGCAGCGTTGGTACAGACTATGGCTACACCTTC	CSVGTDYGYTF
-	TRBV2	TRBD1	TRBJ1-5	TGTGCCAGCAGTGGACCTACAGGGGGCAATCAGCCCCAGCATTTT	CASSGPTGGNQPQHF
-	TRBV29-1	-	TRBJ1-1	TGCAGCGTGGCCGGGAATGCGAGGAACACTGAAGCTTTCTTT	CSVAGNARNTEAFF
-	TRBV4-1	TRBD2	TRBJ2-3	TGCGCCAGCAGCCAAGCGCCGATAAGGGGACTAGCGGGAGGAGGGGATACGCAGTATTTT	CASSQAPIRGLAGGGDTQYF
-	TRBV5-1	TRBD2	TRBJ2-3	TGCGCCAGCGGACTAGCGGGAGATGGAACCTCGGGGAGCACAGATACGCAGTATTTT	CASGLAGDGTSGSTDTQYF
-	TRBV4-3	TRBD1	TRBJ1-6	TGCGCCAGCAGCCAAGAGCGGACTGGGACAGCTAATTCACCCCTCCACTTT	CASSQERTGTANSPLHF
-	TRBV11-2	-	TRBJ1-6	TGTGCCAGCAGCTTAGTAGGGGCAGAGAGGTCACCCCTCCACTTT	CASSLVGAERSPLHF
-	TRBV5-4	-	TRBJ1-1	TGTGCCAGCAGCCCTGGAGGGACGGAGCACTTCACTGAAGCTTTCTTT	CASSPGGTEHFTEAFF
-	TRBV4-1	TRBD2	TRBJ2-1	TGCGCCAGCAGCCAGAGGAGCGGGAGAGGAATGGATGAGCAGTTCTTC	CASSQRSGRGMDEQFF
-	TRBV7-9	-	TRBJ1-6	TGTGCCAGCAGCTTATTTACGGGATCACCCCTCCACTTT	CASSLFTGSPLHF
-	TRBV7-3	TRBD1	TRBJ2-1	TGTGCCAGCAGCTTATCTCCGGACAGGGAGCAGTTCTTC	CASSLSPDREQFF
-	TRBV7-6	TRBD1	TRBJ1-3	TGTGCCAGCAGCTTAGCCGGGACAGGGGGGAACACCATATATTTT	CASSLAGTGGNTIYF
-	TRBV10-3	TRBD1	TRBJ1-1	TGTGCCATCAGTGAGTCCCCCCCCAGGGGGAAGAAAACTTTCTTT	CAISESPPRGKKTFF
-	TRBV7-3	TRBD2	TRBJ2-7	TGTGCCAGCAGCCCAAGGACTAGCGGGGACTACGAGCAGTACTTC	CASSPRTSGDYEQYF
few	TRBV25-1	-	TRBJ1-1	TGTGCCAGCAGTCTCTTGAGGGGGACTGAAGCTTTCTTT	CASSLLRGTEAFF
-	TRBV30	TRBD1	TRBJ1-4	TGTGCCAGAGGGATCGGGACAGATAATGAAAAACTGTTTTTT	CARGIGTDNEKLFF
-	TRBV30	-	TRBJ1-1	TGTGCCTGGCCTAGGGACACCTTGAACACTGAAGCTTTCTTT	CAWPRDTLNTEAFF
few	TRBV5-1	-	TRBJ2-3	TGCGCCAGCAGCTTGGGAGGAGGGACTACAGATACGCAGTATTTT	CASSLGGGTTDTQYF
-	TRBV4-1	TRBD1	TRBJ1-2	TGCGCCAGCAGCGTCCAACAGGGGGCCGGGTATGGCTACACCTTC	CASSVQQGAGYGYTF
few	TRBV18	-	TRBJ1-6	TGTGCCAGCTCACCCCAGAATAATTCACCCCTCCACTTT	CASSPQNNSPLHF
-	TRBV19	-	TRBJ1-6	TGTGCCAGTAGTGAAACAGGGTTACCCCTCCACTTT	CASSETGLPLHF
-	TRBV28	TRBD2	TRBJ2-7	TGTGCCAGCAGCCCCCTTTTTAGCGGGAGTCACTTC	CASSPLFSGSHF